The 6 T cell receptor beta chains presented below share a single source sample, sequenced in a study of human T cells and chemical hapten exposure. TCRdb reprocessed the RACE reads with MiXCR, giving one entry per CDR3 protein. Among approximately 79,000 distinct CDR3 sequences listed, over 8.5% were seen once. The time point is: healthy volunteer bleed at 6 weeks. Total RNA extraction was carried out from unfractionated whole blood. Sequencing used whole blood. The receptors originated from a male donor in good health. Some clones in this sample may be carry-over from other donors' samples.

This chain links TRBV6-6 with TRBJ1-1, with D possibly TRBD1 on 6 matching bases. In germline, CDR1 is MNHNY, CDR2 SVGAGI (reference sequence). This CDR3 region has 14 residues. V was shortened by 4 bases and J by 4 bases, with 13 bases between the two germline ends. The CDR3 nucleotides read TGTGCCAGCAGTTTGGCAGGGGAAGCCACTGAAGCTTTCTTT. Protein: CASSLAGEATEAFF.

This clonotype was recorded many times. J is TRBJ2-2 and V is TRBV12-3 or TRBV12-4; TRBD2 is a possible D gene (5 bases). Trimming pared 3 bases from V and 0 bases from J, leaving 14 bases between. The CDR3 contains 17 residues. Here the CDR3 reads CASSFGVGVSNTGELFF. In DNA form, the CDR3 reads TGTGCCAGCAGTTTTGGAGTGGGAGTTTCGAACACCGGGGAGCTGTTTTTT.

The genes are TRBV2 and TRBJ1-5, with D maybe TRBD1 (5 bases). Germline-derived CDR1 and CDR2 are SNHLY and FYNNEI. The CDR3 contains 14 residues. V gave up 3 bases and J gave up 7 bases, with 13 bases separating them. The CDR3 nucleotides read TGTGCCAGCAGTGACGGTCTGGGGGGACAGCCCCAGCATTTT. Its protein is CASSDGLGGQPQHF.

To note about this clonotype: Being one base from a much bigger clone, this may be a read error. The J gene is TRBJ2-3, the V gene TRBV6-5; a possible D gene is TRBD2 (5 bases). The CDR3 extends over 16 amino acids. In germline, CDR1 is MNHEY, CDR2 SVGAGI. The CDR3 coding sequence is TGTGCCAGCAGTTACTCTCGGGCGCCTAGCACAGATACGCGGTATTTT. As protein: CASSYSRAPSTDTRYF.

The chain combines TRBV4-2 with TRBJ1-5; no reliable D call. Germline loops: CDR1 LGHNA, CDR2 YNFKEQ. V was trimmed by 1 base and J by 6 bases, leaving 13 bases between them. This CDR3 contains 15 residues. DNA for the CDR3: TGTGCCAGCAGCCAAGTTGGGGTTTCGGCTCAGCCCCAGCATTTT. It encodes CASSQVGVSAQPQHF.

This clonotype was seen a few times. Here the CDR3 DNA reads TGTGCCATCAGTGAGGCCTCAACACCCGGCACAGATACGCAGTATTTT. It codes for CAISEASTPGTDTQYF. The chain employs TRBV10-3 and TRBJ2-3; D is undetermined. Trimming took off 2 bases at V and 1 base at J, with 13 bases between the two ends. This CDR3 has 16 residues. The germline CDR1 and CDR2 sequences are ENHRY and SYGVKD.